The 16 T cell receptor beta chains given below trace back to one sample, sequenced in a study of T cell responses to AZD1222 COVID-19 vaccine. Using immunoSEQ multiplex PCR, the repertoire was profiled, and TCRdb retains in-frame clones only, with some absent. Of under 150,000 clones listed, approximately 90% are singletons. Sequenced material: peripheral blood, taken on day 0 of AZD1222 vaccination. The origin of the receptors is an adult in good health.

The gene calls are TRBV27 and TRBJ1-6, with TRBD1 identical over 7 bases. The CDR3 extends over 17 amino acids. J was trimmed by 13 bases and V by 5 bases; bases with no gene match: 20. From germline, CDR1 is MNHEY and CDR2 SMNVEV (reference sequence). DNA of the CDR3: TGTGCCAGCAGTACTCCTCAGGGGGAAGCAACTTGGAGGCCCCTCCACTTT. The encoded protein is CASSTPQGEATWRPLHF.

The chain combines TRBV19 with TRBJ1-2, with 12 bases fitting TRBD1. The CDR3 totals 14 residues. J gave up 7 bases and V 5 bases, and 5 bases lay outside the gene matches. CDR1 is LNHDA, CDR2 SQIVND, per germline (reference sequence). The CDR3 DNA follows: TGTGCCAGTAGTCCGGGACAGGGGGCTTTTGGCTACACCTTC. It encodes CASSPGQGAFGYTF.

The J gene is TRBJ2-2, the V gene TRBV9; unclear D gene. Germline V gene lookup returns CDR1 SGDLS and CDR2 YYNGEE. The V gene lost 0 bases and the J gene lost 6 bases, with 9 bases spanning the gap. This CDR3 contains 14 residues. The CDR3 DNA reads TGTGCCAGCAGCGTAGTTCAAGACTCCGGGGAGCTGTTTTTT. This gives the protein CASSVVQDSGELFF.

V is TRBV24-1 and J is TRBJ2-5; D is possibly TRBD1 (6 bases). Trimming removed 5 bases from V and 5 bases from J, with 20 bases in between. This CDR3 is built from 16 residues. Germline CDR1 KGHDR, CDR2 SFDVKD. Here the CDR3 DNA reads TGTGCCACCAGTGGTGGATCCTTTGGGGGCCGGGAGACCCAGTACTTC. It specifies CATSGGSFGGRETQYF.

This CDR3 is CASSPRAGEQYF. In nucleotides, the CDR3 is TGTGCCAGCAGTCCCAGGGCGGGGGAGCAGTACTTC. The chain recombines TRBV6-5 with TRBJ2-7; D is possibly TRBD2 (6 bases). CDR1 is MNHEY and CDR2 is SVGAGI in the germline V gene. The CDR3 extends over 12 amino acids. Trimming removed 5 bases from V and 7 bases from J, with 12 bases in between.

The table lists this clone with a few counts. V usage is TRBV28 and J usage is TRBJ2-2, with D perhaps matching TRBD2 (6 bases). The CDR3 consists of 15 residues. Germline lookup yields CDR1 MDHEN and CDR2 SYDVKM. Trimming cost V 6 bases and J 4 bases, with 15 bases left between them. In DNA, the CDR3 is TGTGCCAGCAGACCACGACTAGTTGGCACCGGGGAGCTGTTTTTT. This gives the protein CASRPRLVGTGELFF.

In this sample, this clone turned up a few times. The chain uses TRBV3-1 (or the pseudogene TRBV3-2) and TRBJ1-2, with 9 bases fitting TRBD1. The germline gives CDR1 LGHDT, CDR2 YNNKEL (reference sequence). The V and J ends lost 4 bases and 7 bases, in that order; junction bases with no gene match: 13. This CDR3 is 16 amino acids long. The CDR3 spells CASSPSGDRAASGYTF. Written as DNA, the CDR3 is TGTGCCAGCAGCCCTAGTGGGGACAGGGCGGCTTCTGGCTACACCTTC.

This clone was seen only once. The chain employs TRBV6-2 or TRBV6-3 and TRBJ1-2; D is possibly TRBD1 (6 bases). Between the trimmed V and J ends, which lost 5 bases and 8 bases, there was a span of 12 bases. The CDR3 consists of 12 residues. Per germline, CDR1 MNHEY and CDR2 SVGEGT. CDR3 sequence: CASSQTGYGYTF. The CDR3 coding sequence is TGTGCCAGCAGTCAGACAGGTTACGGCTACACCTTC.

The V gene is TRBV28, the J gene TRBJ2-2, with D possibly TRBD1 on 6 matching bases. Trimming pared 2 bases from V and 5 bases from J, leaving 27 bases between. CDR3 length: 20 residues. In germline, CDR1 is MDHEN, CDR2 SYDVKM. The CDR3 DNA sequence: TGTGCCAGCAGTTTAATTTTAGGGAAAATGAGGAAAGGGGGAACCGGGGAGCTGTTTTTT. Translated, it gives CASSLILGKMRKGGTGELFF.

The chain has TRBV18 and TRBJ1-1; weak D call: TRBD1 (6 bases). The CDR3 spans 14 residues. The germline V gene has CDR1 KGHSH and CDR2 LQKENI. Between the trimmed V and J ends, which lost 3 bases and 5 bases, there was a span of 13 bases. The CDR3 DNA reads TGTGCCAGCTCACCCAACAGGGAGAGGACTGAAGCTTTCTTT. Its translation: CASSPNRERTEAFF. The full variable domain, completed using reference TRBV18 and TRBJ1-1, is NAGVMQNPRHLVRRRGQEARLRCSPMKGHSHVYWYRQLPEEGLKFMVYLQKENIIDESGMPKERFSAEFPKEGPSILRIQQVVRGDSAAYFCASSPNRERTEAFFGQGTRLTVV.

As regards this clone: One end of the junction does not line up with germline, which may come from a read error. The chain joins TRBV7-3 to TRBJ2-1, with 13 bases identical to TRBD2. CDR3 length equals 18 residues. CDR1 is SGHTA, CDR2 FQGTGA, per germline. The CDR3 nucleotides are TGTGCCAGCAGCTCTGGGAGCGCGACTAGCGGGGGGCTCAATGAACAGTTCTTC. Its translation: CASSSGSATSGGLNEQFF.

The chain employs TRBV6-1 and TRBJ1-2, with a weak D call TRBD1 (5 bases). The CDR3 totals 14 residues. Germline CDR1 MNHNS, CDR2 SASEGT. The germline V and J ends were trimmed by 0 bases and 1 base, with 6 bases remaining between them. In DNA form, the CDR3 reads TGTGCCAGCAGTGAAGCCGGGGGTAACTATGGCTACACCTTC. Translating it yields CASSEAGGNYGYTF.

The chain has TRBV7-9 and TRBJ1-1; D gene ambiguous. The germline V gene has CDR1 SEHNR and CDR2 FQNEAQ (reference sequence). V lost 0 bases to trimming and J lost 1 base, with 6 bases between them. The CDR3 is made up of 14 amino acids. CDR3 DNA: TGTGCCAGCAGCTTAGCCGGCAGGAACACTGAAGCTTTCTTT. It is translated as CASSLAGRNTEAFF. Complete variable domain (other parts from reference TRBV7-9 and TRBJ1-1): DTGVSQNPRHKITKRGQNVTFRCDPISEHNRLYWYRQTLGQGPEFLTYFQNEAQLEKSRLLSDRFSAERPKGSFSTLEIQRTEQGDSAMYLCASSLAGRNTEAFFGQGTRLTVV.

The chain's CDR3 is CASTPGTGIGYEQYF. The CDR3 nucleotides are TGCGCCAGCACGCCTGGGACAGGGATTGGCTACGAGCAGTACTTC. The chain joins TRBV5-1 to TRBJ2-7, with 9 bases lining up with TRBD1. This CDR3 contains 15 residues. The germline gives CDR1 SGHRS, CDR2 YFSETQ. Losses at the gene ends were 6 bases for V and 3 bases for J; bases not matched to a gene: 10.

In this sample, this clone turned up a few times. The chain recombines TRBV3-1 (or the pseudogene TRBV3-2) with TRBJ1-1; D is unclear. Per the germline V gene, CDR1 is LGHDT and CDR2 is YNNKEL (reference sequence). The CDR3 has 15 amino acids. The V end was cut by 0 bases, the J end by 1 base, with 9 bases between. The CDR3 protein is CASSQEREWNTEAFF. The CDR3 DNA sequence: TGTGCCAGCAGCCAAGAGAGGGAGTGGAACACTGAAGCTTTCTTT.

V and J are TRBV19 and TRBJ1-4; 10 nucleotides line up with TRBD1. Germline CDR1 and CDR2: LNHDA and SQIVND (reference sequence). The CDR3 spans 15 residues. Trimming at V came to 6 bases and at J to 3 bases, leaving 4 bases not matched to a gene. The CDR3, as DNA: TGTGCCAGTAGCAGACAGGGGGCCGCTAATGAAAAACTGTTTTTT. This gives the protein CASSRQGAANEKLFF. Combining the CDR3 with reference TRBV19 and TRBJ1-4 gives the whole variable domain DGGITQSPKYLFRKEGQNVTLSCEQNLNHDAMYWYRQDPGQGLRLIYYSQIVNDFQKGDIAEGYSVSREKKESFPLTVTSAQKNPTAFYLCASSRQGAANEKLFFGSGTQLSVL.